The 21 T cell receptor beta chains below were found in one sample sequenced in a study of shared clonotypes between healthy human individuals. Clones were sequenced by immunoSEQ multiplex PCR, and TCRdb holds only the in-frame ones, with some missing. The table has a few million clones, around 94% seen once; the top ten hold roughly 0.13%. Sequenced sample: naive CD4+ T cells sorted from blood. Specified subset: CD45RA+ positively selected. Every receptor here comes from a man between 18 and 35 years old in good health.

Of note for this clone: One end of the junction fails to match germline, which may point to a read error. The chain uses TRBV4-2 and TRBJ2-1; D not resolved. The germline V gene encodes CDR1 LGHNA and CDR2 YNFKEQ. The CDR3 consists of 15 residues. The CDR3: CASSQSLNSHNEQFF. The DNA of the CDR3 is TGTGCCAGCAGCCAATCCTTAAACTCCCACAATGAGCAGTTCTTC.

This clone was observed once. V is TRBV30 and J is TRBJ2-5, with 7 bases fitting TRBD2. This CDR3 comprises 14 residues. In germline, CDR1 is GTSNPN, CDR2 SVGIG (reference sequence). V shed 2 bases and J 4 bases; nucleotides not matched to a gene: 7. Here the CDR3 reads CAWSKGPGGETQYF. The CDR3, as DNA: TGTGCCTGGAGTAAGGGCCCGGGGGGAGAGACCCAGTACTTC.

The CDR3 here is CASSSIQGPGYTF. CDR3 coding DNA: TGCGCCAGCAGCTCAATACAGGGACCTGGCTACACCTTC. This chain connects TRBV5-1 to TRBJ1-2, with a weak D call TRBD1 (6 bases). V lost 3 bases and J 7 bases, leaving 13 bases between the germline ends. CDR3 length: 13 amino acids. CDR1 SGHRS and CDR2 YFSETQ come from the germline V gene.

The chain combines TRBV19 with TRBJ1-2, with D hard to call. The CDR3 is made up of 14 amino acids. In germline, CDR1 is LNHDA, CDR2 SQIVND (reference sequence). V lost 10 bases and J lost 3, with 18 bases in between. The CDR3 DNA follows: TGTGCCACTATGGACCCGAGCGGGTACTATGGCTACACCTTC. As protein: CATMDPSGYYGYTF.

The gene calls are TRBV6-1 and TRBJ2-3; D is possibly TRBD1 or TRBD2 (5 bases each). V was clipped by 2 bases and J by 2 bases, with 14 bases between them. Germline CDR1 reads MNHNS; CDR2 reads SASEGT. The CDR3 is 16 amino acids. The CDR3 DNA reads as TGTGCCAGCAGTGAACGGGCAACGGGACCCACAGATACGCAGTATTTT. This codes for CASSERATGPTDTQYF.

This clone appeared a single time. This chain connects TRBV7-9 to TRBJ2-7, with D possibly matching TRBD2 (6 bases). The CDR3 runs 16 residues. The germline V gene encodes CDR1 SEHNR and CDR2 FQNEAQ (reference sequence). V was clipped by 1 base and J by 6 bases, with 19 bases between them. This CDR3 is CASSLGGERPGAEQYF. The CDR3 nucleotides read TGTGCCAGCAGCTTAGGGGGAGAACGCCCGGGAGCCGAGCAGTACTTC.

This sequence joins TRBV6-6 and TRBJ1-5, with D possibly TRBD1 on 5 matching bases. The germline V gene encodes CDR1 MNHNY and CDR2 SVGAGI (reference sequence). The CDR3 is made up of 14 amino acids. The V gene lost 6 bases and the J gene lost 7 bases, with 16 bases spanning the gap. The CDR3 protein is CASSRSVGGQPQHF. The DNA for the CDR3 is TGTGCCAGCAGCCGCAGCGTGGGGGGACAGCCCCAGCATTTT.

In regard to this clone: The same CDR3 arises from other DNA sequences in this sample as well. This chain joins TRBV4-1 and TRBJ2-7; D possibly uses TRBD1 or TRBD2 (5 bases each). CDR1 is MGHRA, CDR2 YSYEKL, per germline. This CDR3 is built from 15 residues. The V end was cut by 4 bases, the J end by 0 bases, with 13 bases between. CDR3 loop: CASSPQGVGSYEQYF. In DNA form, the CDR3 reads TGCGCCAGCAGCCCTCAGGGAGTAGGCTCCTACGAGCAGTACTTC.

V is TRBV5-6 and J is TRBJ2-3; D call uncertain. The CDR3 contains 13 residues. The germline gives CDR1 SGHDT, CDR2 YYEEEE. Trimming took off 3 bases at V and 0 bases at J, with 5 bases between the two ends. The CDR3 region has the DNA TGTGCCAGCAGCTCCTACAGCACAGATACGCAGTATTTT. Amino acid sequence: CASSSYSTDTQYF.

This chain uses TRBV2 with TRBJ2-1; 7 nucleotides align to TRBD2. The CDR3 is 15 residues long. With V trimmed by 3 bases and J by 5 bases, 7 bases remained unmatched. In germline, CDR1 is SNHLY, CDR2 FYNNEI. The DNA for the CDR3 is TGTGCCAGCAGTGATAGAGGCGGGAGAAACAATGAGCAGTTCTTC. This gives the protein CASSDRGGRNNEQFF.

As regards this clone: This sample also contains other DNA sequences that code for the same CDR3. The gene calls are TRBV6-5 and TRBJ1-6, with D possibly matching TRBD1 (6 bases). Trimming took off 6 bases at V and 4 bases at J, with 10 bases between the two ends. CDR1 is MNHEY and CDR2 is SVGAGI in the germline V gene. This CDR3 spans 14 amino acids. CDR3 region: CASRQGSYNSPLHF. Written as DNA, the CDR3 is TGTGCCAGCAGACAGGGAAGTTATAATTCACCCCTCCACTTT.

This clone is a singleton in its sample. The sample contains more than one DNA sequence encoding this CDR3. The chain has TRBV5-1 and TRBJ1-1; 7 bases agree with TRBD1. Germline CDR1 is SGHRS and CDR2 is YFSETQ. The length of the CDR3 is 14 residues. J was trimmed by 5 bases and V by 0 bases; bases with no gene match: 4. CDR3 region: CASSLVAGGTEAFF. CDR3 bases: TGCGCCAGCAGCTTGGTGGCAGGGGGGACTGAAGCTTTCTTT.

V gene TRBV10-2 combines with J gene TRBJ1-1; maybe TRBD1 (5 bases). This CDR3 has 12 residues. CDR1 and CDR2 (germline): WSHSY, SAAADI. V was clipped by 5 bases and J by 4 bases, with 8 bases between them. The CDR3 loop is CASSYGGTEAFF. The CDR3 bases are TGCGCCAGCAGTTACGGGGGCACTGAAGCTTTCTTT.

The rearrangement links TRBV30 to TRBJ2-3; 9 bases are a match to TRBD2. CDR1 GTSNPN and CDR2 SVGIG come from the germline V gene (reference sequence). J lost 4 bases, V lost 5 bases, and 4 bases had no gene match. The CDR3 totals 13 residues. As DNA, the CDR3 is TGTGCCTGGTCTAGCGGGGTCCCAGATACGCAGTATTTT. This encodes CAWSSGVPDTQYF.

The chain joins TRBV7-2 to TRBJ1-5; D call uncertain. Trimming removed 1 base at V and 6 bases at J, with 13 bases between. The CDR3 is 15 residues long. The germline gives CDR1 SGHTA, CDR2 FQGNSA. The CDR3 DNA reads TGTGCCAGCAGCTTAGTCGGGGTGTTAAGTCAGCCCCAGCATTTT. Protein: CASSLVGVLSQPQHF.

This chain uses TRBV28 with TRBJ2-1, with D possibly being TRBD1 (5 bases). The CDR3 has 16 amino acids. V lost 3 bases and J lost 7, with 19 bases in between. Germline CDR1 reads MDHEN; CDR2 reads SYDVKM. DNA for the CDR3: TGTGCCAGCAGTTTTGTCAAGCTAGGGGTAGGTAATGAGCAGTTCTTC. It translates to CASSFVKLGVGNEQFF.

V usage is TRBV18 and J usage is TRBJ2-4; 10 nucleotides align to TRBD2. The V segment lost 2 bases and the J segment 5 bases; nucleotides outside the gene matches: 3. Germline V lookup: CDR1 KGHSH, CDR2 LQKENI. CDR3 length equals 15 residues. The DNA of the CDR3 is TGTGCCAGCTCACCAACTAGCGGGGCCGAAAACATTCAGTACTTC. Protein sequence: CASSPTSGAENIQYF.

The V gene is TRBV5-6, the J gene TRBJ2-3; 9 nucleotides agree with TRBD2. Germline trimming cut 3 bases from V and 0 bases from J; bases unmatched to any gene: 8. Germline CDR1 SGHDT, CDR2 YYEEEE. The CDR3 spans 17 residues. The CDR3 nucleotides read TGTGCCAGCAGCTCCCTCGGGCTAGCGGGGAGCACAGATACGCAGTATTTT. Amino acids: CASSSLGLAGSTDTQYF.

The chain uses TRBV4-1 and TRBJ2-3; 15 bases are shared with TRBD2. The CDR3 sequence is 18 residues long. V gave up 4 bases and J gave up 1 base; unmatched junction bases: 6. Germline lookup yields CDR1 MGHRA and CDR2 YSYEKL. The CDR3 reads CASSPGLAGGKGTDTQYF. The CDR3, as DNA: TGCGCCAGCAGCCCCGGACTAGCGGGGGGGAAGGGCACAGATACGCAGTATTTT.

CDR3 residues: CASSLEGGSTYEQYF. The CDR3 DNA is TGTGCCAGCAGCTTAGAAGGCGGTTCAACCTACGAGCAGTACTTC. The chain has TRBV7-2 and TRBJ2-7, with D hard to call. V was shortened by 1 base and J by 2 bases, with 12 bases between the two germline ends. The germline gives CDR1 SGHTA, CDR2 FQGNSA. The CDR3 covers 15 residues.

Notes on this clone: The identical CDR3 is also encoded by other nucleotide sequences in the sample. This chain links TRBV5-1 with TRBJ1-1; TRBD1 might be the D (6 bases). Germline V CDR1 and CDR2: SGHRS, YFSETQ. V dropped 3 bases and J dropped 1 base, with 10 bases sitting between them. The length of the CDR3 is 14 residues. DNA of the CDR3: TGCGCCAGCAGCTCGGGACAACCGAACACTGAAGCTTTCTTT. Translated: CASSSGQPNTEAFF.